A single sample gave rise to the 9 T cell receptor beta chains below, sequenced in a study of immune evolution from preneoplasia to lung adenocarcinoma. The protocol was immunoSEQ multiplex PCR, while the TCRdb copy is restricted to in-frame clones and leaves out a portion. The data contain about 4,900 clones, 60% to 85% of them singletons. The sequencing input was FFPE minimally invasive lung adenocarcinoma tissue. These receptors came from a person aged 60-80 years with lung adenocarcinoma.

The chain links TRBV2 to TRBJ1-5; 7 positions match TRBD1. J gave up 1 base and V 6 bases, and 6 bases lay outside the gene matches. The CDR3 loop spans 15 amino acids. Germline CDR1 reads SNHLY; CDR2 reads FYNNEI. CDR3 sequence: CASSSNRGSNQPQHF. The CDR3 DNA follows: TGTGCCAGCAGCAGTAACAGGGGAAGCAATCAGCCCCAGCATTTT.

The V call is TRBV11-2, the J call TRBJ2-1, with 12 bases matching TRBD1. The CDR3 covers 15 residues. Per germline, CDR1 SGHAT and CDR2 FQNNGV. V lost 2 bases to trimming and J lost 7 bases; unmatched junction nucleotides: 3. CDR3 nucleotides: TGTGCCAGCAGCTTATGGGACAGGGGGCATAATGAGCAGTTCTTC. This translates into CASSLWDRGHNEQFF.

The genes are TRBV18 and TRBJ2-1, with TRBD2 matching 7 bases. Trimming took 3 bases from V and 2 from J; bases not matched to a gene: 10. The CDR3 loop spans 17 amino acids. Per the germline V gene, CDR1 is KGHSH and CDR2 is LQKENI. The CDR3 here is CASSPFMSGDTYNEQFF. The CDR3 DNA follows: TGTGCCAGCTCACCTTTTATGAGCGGGGATACCTACAATGAGCAGTTCTTC.

The chain employs TRBV4-2 and TRBJ2-2; D not resolved. The germline V gene encodes CDR1 LGHNA and CDR2 YNFKEQ. CDR3 size: 15 residues. With 0 bases removed from V and 0 bases from J, the gap between germline ends came to 5 bases. Here the CDR3 DNA reads TGTGCCAGCAGCCAAGAACCGGCGAACACCGGGGAGCTGTTTTTT. It translates to CASSQEPANTGELFF.

The J gene is TRBJ1-2, the V gene TRBV5-1; TRBD1 might be the D (6 bases). Germline loops: CDR1 SGHRS, CDR2 YFSETQ. The V end lost 4 bases, the J end lost 7 bases, and 17 bases lay between the germline ends. The CDR3 has 14 residues. The CDR3 coding sequence is TGCGCCAGCAGCAACCCCGGGACAACCGGTGGCTACACCTTC. Translated: CASSNPGTTGGYTF.

The chain employs TRBV20-1 and TRBJ1-2; the D is unclear. The ends were cut back, 6 bases at V and 8 bases at J, with 10 bases in the middle. The CDR3 has 10 residues. Germline V lookup: CDR1 DFQATT, CDR2 SNEGSKA (reference sequence). The CDR3 bases are TGCAGTGCCGGCGGAGACGGCTACACCTTC. It specifies CSAGGDGYTF.

V usage is TRBV13 and J usage is TRBJ2-2, with 10 positions matching TRBD2. The germline V gene has CDR1 PRHDT and CDR2 FYEKMQ (reference sequence). This CDR3 contains 18 residues. The junction had 10 bases not matched to a gene; V was cut back by 5 bases and J by 1 base. CDR3 in DNA: TGTGCCAGCAGCCGACTCGGGGTAGCGGGGGGGAACACCGGGGAGCTGTTTTTT. The encoded protein is CASSRLGVAGGNTGELFF.

The J gene is TRBJ1-2, the V gene TRBV6-1; a possible D gene is TRBD1 (6 bases). Germline CDR1 reads MNHNS; CDR2 reads SASEGT. This CDR3 has 14 residues. Trimming left V 1 base short and J 5 bases short, with 11 bases between. The CDR3 sequence: CASSEGAGQYGYTF. As DNA, the CDR3 is TGTGCCAGCAGTGAAGGGGCAGGACAGTATGGCTACACCTTC.

The J gene is TRBJ2-1, the V gene TRBV9; 8 bases are a match to TRBD2. Per the germline V gene, CDR1 is SGDLS and CDR2 is YYNGEE. V shed 3 bases and J 4 bases; nucleotides not matched to a gene: 6. The CDR3 extends over 15 amino acids. CDR3 sequence: CASSDSGGQYNEQFF. The DNA of the CDR3 is TGTGCCAGCAGCGACAGCGGGGGCCAGTACAATGAGCAGTTCTTC.